The TCR beta chain under discussion was sequenced for a study of T cell responses to AZD1222 COVID-19 vaccine. Clones were sequenced by immunoSEQ multiplex PCR, and TCRdb holds only the in-frame ones, with some missing. The sample lists tens of thousands of clones; less than 95% were seen once. V was trimmed by 0 bases and J by 4 bases, leaving 20 bases between them. The germline gives CDR1 SGHTA, CDR2 FQGTGA. This CDR3 contains 18 residues. Here the sequenced sample was peripheral blood, taken 28 days after the second AZD1222 dose. The V gene is TRBV7-3, the J gene TRBJ2-3; D remains unclear. This TCR was recovered from an adult who received the AZD1222 COVID-19 vaccine. The CDR3 sequence: CASSLTRTDPRSPDTQYF. The CDR3 DNA follows: TGTGCCAGCAGCTTAACGAGAACGGACCCCAGATCCCCAGATACGCAGTATTTT. Based on the CDR3 plus reference TRBV7-3 and TRBJ2-3, the full variable domain is GAGVSQTPSNKVTEKGKYVELRCDPISGHTALYWYRQSLGQGPEFLIYFQGTGAADDSGLPNDRFFAVRPEGSVSTLKIQRTERGDSAVYLCASSLTRTDPRSPDTQYFGPGTRLTVL.